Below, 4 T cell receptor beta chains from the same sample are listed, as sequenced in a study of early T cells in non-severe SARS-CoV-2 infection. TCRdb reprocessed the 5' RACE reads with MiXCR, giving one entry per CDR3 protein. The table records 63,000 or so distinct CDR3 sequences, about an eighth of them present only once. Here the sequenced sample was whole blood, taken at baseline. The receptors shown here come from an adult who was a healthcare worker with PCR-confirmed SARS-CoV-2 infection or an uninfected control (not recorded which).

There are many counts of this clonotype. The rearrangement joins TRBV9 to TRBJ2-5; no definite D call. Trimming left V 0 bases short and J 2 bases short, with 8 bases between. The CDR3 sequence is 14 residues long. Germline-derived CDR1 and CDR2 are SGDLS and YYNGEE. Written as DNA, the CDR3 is TGTGCCAGCAGCGTAGATGGCAGACAAGAGACCCAGTACTTC. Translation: CASSVDGRQETQYF.

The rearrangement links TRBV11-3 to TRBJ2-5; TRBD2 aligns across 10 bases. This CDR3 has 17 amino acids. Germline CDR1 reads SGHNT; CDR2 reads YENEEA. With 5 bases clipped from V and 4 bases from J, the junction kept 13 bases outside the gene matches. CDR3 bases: TGTGCCAGCAGCCCCACCCTTCTAGCGGGAGCGGGAGAGACCCAGTACTTC. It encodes CASSPTLLAGAGETQYF. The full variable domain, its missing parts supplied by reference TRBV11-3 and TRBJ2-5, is EAGVVQSPRYKIIEKKQPVAFWCNPISGHNTLYWYLQNLGQGPELLIRYENEEAVDDSQLPKDRFSAERLKGVDSTLKIQPAELGDSAVYLCASSPTLLAGAGETQYFGPGTRLLVL.

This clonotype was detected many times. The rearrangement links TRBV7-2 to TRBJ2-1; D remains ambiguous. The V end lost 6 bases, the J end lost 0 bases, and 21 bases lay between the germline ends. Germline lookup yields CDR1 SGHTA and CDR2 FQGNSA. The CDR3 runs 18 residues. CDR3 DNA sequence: TGTGCCAGCAGGTTTTTCGGCGGTGGGGTGGACTCCTACAATGAGCAGTTCTTC. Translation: CASRFFGGGVDSYNEQFF.

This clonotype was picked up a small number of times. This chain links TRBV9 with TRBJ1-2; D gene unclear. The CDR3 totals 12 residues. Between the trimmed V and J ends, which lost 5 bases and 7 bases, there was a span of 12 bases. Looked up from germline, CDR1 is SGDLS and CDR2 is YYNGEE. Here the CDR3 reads CASSSTWGGYTF. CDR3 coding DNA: TGTGCCAGCAGTTCTACTTGGGGTGGCTACACCTTC.